One sample yielded the 32 T cell receptor beta chains listed below, sequenced in a study of cytomegalovirus exposure and HLA in healthy donors. Repertoires were generated with immunoSEQ multiplex PCR, while TCRdb's copy carries only in-frame clones and drops some. Of some 87,000 clones detected, approximately 96% appear once; the ten largest clones hold roughly 1.3%. Sequenced: PBMCs. The receptors were gathered from a woman younger than 35 in good health and CMV-seronegative.

The V gene is TRBV4-1, the J gene TRBJ2-3, with TRBD2 matching over 11 bases. The CDR3 is 16 residues long. The V gene's germline CDR1 is MGHRA and CDR2 YSYEKL. V was pared by 11 bases and J by 2 bases, with 12 bases of the junction left unmatched. The chain's CDR3 is CASLRGTSGNTDTQYF. The CDR3, as DNA: TGCGCCTCCCTCCGGGGGACTAGCGGTAACACAGATACGCAGTATTTT.

The V and J genes are TRBV7-9 and TRBJ2-3, with D possibly being TRBD1 (6 bases). CDR1 and CDR2 (germline): SEHNR, FQNEAQ (reference sequence). The length of the CDR3 is 16 residues. V was pared by 1 base and J by 6 bases, with 17 bases between. The DNA of the CDR3 is TGTGCCAGCAGCTTAGAGGTCCAGGGGCCTGGGGATACGCAGTATTTT. It encodes CASSLEVQGPGDTQYF.

The gene calls are TRBV12-2 and TRBJ1-2; the table gives TRBD1 as D, unverified against the DNA. TRBV12-2 is tagged as a pseudogene. This CDR3 spans 15 amino acids. Here the CDR3 reads CASRSKDPQGKGYTF. CDR3 in DNA: TGTGCAAGTCGCTCGAAGGACCCGCAGGGAAAGGGCTACACCTTC.

The chain uses TRBV19 and TRBJ2-2, with a weak D call TRBD2 (5 bases). CDR3 length: 13 residues. CDR1 is LNHDA, CDR2 SQIVND, per germline (reference sequence). V lost 3 bases, J lost 6 bases, and 8 bases lay in between. CDR3: CASSMMGAGELFF. The DNA of the CDR3 is TGTGCCAGTAGTATGATGGGAGCCGGGGAGCTGTTTTTT. The full variable domain, with the rest looked up from reference TRBV19 and TRBJ2-2, is DGGITQSPKYLFRKEGQNVTLSCEQNLNHDAMYWYRQDPGQGLRLIYYSQIVNDFQKGDIAEGYSVSREKKESFPLTVTSAQKNPTAFYLCASSMMGAGELFFGEGSRLTVL.

V is TRBV10-3 and J is TRBJ1-2, with 7 positions matching TRBD1. The CDR3 has 18 amino acids. Trimming removed 3 bases from V and 6 bases from J; junction bases left unmatched: 19. Germline CDR1 is ENHRY and CDR2 is SYGVKD. The CDR3 loop reads CAISDSIGLDRKENGYTF. The CDR3 DNA follows: TGTGCCATCAGTGACTCGATAGGGCTGGACAGGAAGGAGAATGGCTACACCTTC.

The J gene is TRBJ2-7, the V gene TRBV4-1; TRBD2 might be the D (5 bases). Germline V gene lookup returns CDR1 MGHRA and CDR2 YSYEKL. The V end lost 0 bases, the J end lost 3 bases, and 6 bases lay between the germline ends. The CDR3 has 13 residues. The CDR3 is CASSQERDYEQYF. The CDR3 coding sequence is TGCGCCAGCAGCCAAGAGAGGGACTACGAGCAGTACTTC.

The chain couples TRBV19 to TRBJ1-2; D not resolved. This CDR3 comprises 12 residues. V gave up 7 bases and J gave up 3 bases, with 9 bases separating them. CDR1 and CDR2 (germline): LNHDA, SQIVND (reference sequence). The CDR3 protein is CASTSADYGYTF. CDR3 bases: TGTGCCAGTACGTCGGCGGACTATGGCTACACCTTC.

V and J are TRBV6-4 and TRBJ1-1, with D maybe TRBD1 (6 bases). Per the germline V gene, CDR1 is MRHNA and CDR2 is SNTAGT. Trimming removed 2 bases from V and 2 bases from J, with 12 bases in between. The CDR3 is made up of 15 amino acids. This CDR3 is CASSDQRTVNTEAFF. CDR3 sequence (DNA): TGTGCCAGCAGTGACCAACGGACAGTCAACACTGAAGCTTTCTTT.

This clone came up once. The V and J genes are TRBV10-3 and TRBJ1-3; D ambiguous. Germline lookup yields CDR1 ENHRY and CDR2 SYGVKD. With 2 bases removed from V and 2 bases from J, the gap between germline ends came to 10 bases. This CDR3 has 15 amino acids. CDR3 protein: CAISEKQIAGNTIYF. CDR3 coding DNA: TGTGCCATCAGTGAGAAACAGATAGCTGGAAACACCATATATTTT.

The rearrangement uses TRBV11-3 and TRBJ2-1; D possibly corresponds to TRBD1 (6 bases). Germline values: CDR1 SGHNT, CDR2 YENEEA. V shed 4 bases and J shed 9 bases, with 19 bases lying between them. The CDR3 has 15 amino acids. The DNA for the CDR3 is TGTGCCAGCAGCTCGAGGACAGAGGGTGGGAGTGAGCAGTTCTTC. It specifies CASSSRTEGGSEQFF.

The chain employs TRBV5-1 and TRBJ2-1; TRBD1 is a possible D gene (6 bases). Germline CDR1 reads SGHRS; CDR2 reads YFSETQ. Deletions cut 2 bases from V and 10 bases from J, with 10 bases between. The CDR3 loop spans 12 amino acids. The CDR3 loop reads CASSFTGTEQFF. The CDR3, as DNA: TGCGCCAGCAGCTTTACCGGGACAGAGCAGTTCTTC.

The chain carries TRBV30 and TRBJ1-3; D is undetermined. Looked up from germline, CDR1 is GTSNPN and CDR2 is SVGIG (reference sequence). V shed 7 bases and J shed 2 bases, with 15 bases lying between them. This CDR3 contains 14 residues. The DNA of the CDR3 is TGTGCCTCCCTACAGTGGGGAGCTGGAAACACCATATATTTT. This sequence encodes CASLQWGAGNTIYF.

The chain employs TRBV10-2 and TRBJ2-5; 9 bases fit TRBD1. The CDR3 has 15 residues. Germline trimming cut 5 bases from V and 5 bases from J; bases unmatched to any gene: 9. Germline V gives CDR1 WSHSY, CDR2 SAAADI. Written as DNA, the CDR3 is TGCGCCAGCAGTACGACAGGGGGAGATGCGGAGACCCAGTACTTC. Translation gives CASSTTGGDAETQYF.

The chain carries TRBV19 and TRBJ2-7; D perhaps matches TRBD1 (5 bases). The CDR3 is 14 residues long. Trimming shortened V by 6 bases and J by 5 bases, and 17 bases separated the two germline ends. Germline CDR1 reads LNHDA; CDR2 reads SQIVND (reference sequence). The CDR3 nucleotides are TGTGCCAGTAGGGGATTGTTGGGGCCCGACGAGCAGTACTTC. Translation gives CASRGLLGPDEQYF.

The gene calls are TRBV9 and TRBJ2-1; 9 bases map to TRBD2. The CDR3 extends over 16 amino acids. The germline V gene encodes CDR1 SGDLS and CDR2 YYNGEE. V trimming: 4 bases; J trimming: 3 bases; junction bases outside the gene matches: 8. The CDR3, as DNA: TGTGCCAGCAGCCCCCGCGAGCGGGAGGACTACAATGAGCAGTTCTTC. Its protein product is CASSPREREDYNEQFF. Based on the CDR3 plus reference TRBV9 and TRBJ2-1, the full variable domain is DSGVTQTPKHLITATGQRVTLRCSPRSGDLSVYWYQQSLDQGLQFLIQYYNGEERAKGNILERFSAQQFPDLHSELNLSSLELGDSALYFCASSPREREDYNEQFFGPGTRLTVL.

The chain links TRBV27 to TRBJ2-4; 7 nucleotides align to TRBD1. The germline V gene encodes CDR1 MNHEY and CDR2 SMNVEV (reference sequence). The CDR3 is 16 residues long. V was clipped by 5 bases and J by 3 bases; unmatched bases: 10. CDR3 amino acids: CASSPYDRDDKNIQYF. CDR3 sequence (DNA): TGTGCCAGCAGTCCCTACGACAGGGATGACAAAAACATTCAGTACTTC.

This clone has only one observation. The V call is TRBV7-8, the J call TRBJ1-5; unclear D gene. The CDR3 length is 12 residues. Germline V gene lookup returns CDR1 SGHVS and CDR2 FQNEAQ. The V end lost 5 bases, the J end lost 9 bases, and 11 bases lay between the germline ends. CDR3 protein: CASSQTSGPQHF. DNA for the CDR3: TGTGCCAGCAGCCAAACCTCAGGGCCCCAGCATTTT.

V and J are TRBV7-9 and TRBJ1-1, with a tentative D call TRBD1 (6 bases). In germline, CDR1 is SEHNR, CDR2 FQNEAQ (reference sequence). This CDR3 region has 14 residues. Trimming left V 5 bases short and J 1 base short, with 11 bases between. CDR3 sequence: CASSTEDRNTEAFF. The CDR3 region has the DNA TGTGCCAGCAGCACAGAGGACAGGAACACTGAAGCTTTCTTT.

V gene TRBV27 combines with J gene TRBJ2-2; D might be TRBD2 (6 bases). The CDR3 sequence is 15 residues long. Trimming cost V 2 bases and J 4 bases, with 11 bases left between them. Germline CDR1 MNHEY, CDR2 SMNVEV (reference sequence). CDR3 sequence reads: CASSLNGGSTGELFF. The CDR3 nucleotides read TGTGCCAGCAGTTTAAACGGGGGTAGCACCGGGGAGCTGTTTTTT.

V gene TRBV14 combines with J gene TRBJ2-7, with a possible D match to TRBD2 (5 bases). CDR1 and CDR2 from the germline V gene are SGHDN and FVKESK. V was trimmed by 1 base and J by 0 bases, leaving 25 bases between them. The CDR3 has 20 residues. DNA for the CDR3: TGTGCCAGCAGCCAAGTCCGGCGGGTACCCTCCGCGCCCAGCTCCTACGAGCAGTACTTC. Translating gives CASSQVRRVPSAPSSYEQYF.

The CDR3 nucleotides are TGTGCCAGCAGCCCCGGGGGTACCCGAGAAGCTTTCTTT. Residues: CASSPGGTREAFF. This rearrangement joins TRBV7-9 to TRBJ1-1; D might be TRBD1 (5 bases). V lost 5 bases, J lost 8 bases, and 15 bases lay in between. Germline values: CDR1 SEHNR, CDR2 FQNEAQ (reference sequence). The CDR3 contains 13 residues. The complete variable domain, with remaining parts taken from reference TRBV7-9 and TRBJ1-1, reads DTGVSQNPRHKITKRGQNVTFRCDPISEHNRLYWYRQTLGQGPEFLTYFQNEAQLEKSRLLSDRFSAERPKGSFSTLEIQRTEQGDSAMYLCASSPGGTREAFFGQGTRLTVV.

This sequence joins TRBV4-1 and TRBJ2-3; 9 bases agree with TRBD1. Germline CDR1 MGHRA, CDR2 YSYEKL. V was pared by 1 base and J by 4 bases, with 9 bases of the junction left unmatched. The CDR3 is 17 residues long. CDR3 DNA: TGCGCCAGCAGCCAAGTGATGACAGGGGGGAGCGCAGATACGCAGTATTTT. This sequence encodes CASSQVMTGGSADTQYF.

The chain recombines TRBV19 with TRBJ2-7; D possibly corresponds to TRBD1 (6 bases). The CDR3 extends over 14 amino acids. The V end was cut by 7 bases, the J end by 0 bases, with 13 bases between. Per the germline V gene, CDR1 is LNHDA and CDR2 is SQIVND (reference sequence). The CDR3 is CASTPTGSSYEQYF. CDR3 in DNA: TGTGCCAGTACCCCGACAGGAAGCTCCTACGAGCAGTACTTC.

The rearrangement links TRBV28 to TRBJ2-1, with 8 bases that match TRBD2. V gave up 5 bases and J gave up 4 bases; unmatched junction bases: 7. The CDR3 runs to 15 residues. The germline V gene has CDR1 MDHEN and CDR2 SYDVKM. The CDR3 DNA follows: TGTGCCAGCAGTCTCCGAGGCGGGAGGTACAATGAGCAGTTCTTC. Its translation: CASSLRGGRYNEQFF.

The chain is built from TRBV2 and TRBJ1-4; no clear D. This CDR3 has 15 residues. From germline, CDR1 is SNHLY and CDR2 FYNNEI. Trimming took off 3 bases at V and 1 base at J, with 9 bases between the two ends. CDR3 amino acids: CASSDRERTNEKLFF. The CDR3 bases are TGTGCCAGCAGTGATCGGGAAAGAACTAATGAAAAACTGTTTTTT.

The chain is built from TRBV6-5 and TRBJ2-7; 9 bases fit TRBD2. This CDR3 is 15 amino acids long. With V trimmed by 6 bases and J by 4 bases, 10 bases remained unmatched. Germline V gene sequence: CDR1 MNHEY, CDR2 SVGAGI. The CDR3 reads CASRSGGRASYEQYF. In nucleotides, the CDR3 is TGTGCCAGCAGATCAGGCGGGAGGGCCTCTTACGAGCAGTACTTC.

V is TRBV13 and J is TRBJ2-3, with TRBD2 identical over 7 bases. Germline V gives CDR1 PRHDT, CDR2 FYEKMQ (reference sequence). The CDR3 has 16 amino acids. V lost 6 bases, J lost 10 bases, and 19 bases stayed unmatched. Here the CDR3 reads CASRRFSLAGASPQYF. The CDR3 DNA sequence: TGTGCCAGCAGAAGATTCAGTCTGGCGGGAGCGAGTCCGCAGTATTTT.

V and J are TRBV15 and TRBJ2-1; D is possibly TRBD2 (5 bases). The CDR3 is made up of 15 amino acids. V lost 0 bases to trimming and J lost 4 bases, with 10 bases between them. In germline, CDR1 is LNHNV, CDR2 YYDKDF (reference sequence). The CDR3: CATSRDSVAYNEQFF. CDR3 in DNA: TGTGCCACCAGCAGAGATAGTGTAGCGTACAATGAGCAGTTCTTC. The complete variable domain, with remaining parts taken from reference TRBV15 and TRBJ2-1, reads DAMVIQNPRYQVTQFGKPVTLSCSQTLNHNVMYWYQQKSSQAPKLLFHYYDKDFNNEADTPDNFQSRRPNTSFCFLDIRSPGLGDTAMYLCATSRDSVAYNEQFFGPGTRLTVL.

The chain's CDR3 is CASSLELAVHNEQFF. The CDR3 DNA is TGCGCCAGCAGCTTGGAGTTAGCGGTACACAATGAGCAGTTCTTC. The chain has TRBV5-1 and TRBJ2-1; tentative D call: TRBD2 (6 bases). V was trimmed by 0 bases and J by 5 bases, leaving 12 bases between them. Germline CDR1 SGHRS, CDR2 YFSETQ. This CDR3 spans 15 amino acids.

The chain joins TRBV7-8 to TRBJ2-7, with 13 positions matching TRBD2. The V segment lost 4 bases and the J segment 10 bases; nucleotides outside the gene matches: 10. This CDR3 has 15 amino acids. Germline assignment: CDR1 SGHVS and CDR2 FQNEAQ. The CDR3 sequence: CASSSRTSGGELQYF. The CDR3 coding sequence is TGTGCCAGCAGCTCGAGGACTAGCGGGGGAGAACTACAGTACTTC.

The chain joins TRBV5-1 to TRBJ2-7; D might be TRBD2 (6 bases). The germline V gene has CDR1 SGHRS and CDR2 YFSETQ. The V gene lost 3 bases and the J gene lost 3 bases, with 19 bases spanning the gap. The CDR3 sequence is 16 residues long. The CDR3 loop is CASSWTPSGSNYEQYF. Written as DNA, the CDR3 is TGCGCCAGCAGCTGGACCCCCAGCGGGTCGAACTACGAGCAGTACTTC.

The V and J genes are TRBV28 and TRBJ2-6; 7 bases map to TRBD2. This CDR3 has 17 residues. Per the germline V gene, CDR1 is MDHEN and CDR2 is SYDVKM. V was clipped by 5 bases and J by 4 bases; unmatched bases: 11. The CDR3 reads CASSDDTSAGGANVLTF. The CDR3 DNA sequence: TGTGCCAGCAGTGACGACACTAGCGCAGGAGGGGCCAACGTCCTGACTTTC.